These 28 T cell receptor beta chains were all obtained from the same sample, sequenced in a study of shared clonotypes between healthy human individuals. The protocol was immunoSEQ multiplex PCR, while the TCRdb copy is restricted to in-frame clones and leaves out a portion. Of under 1,100,000 clones in the sample, around 78% were seen once. Sequenced sample: memory CD4+ T cells from PBMCs. Subset specified: CD45RA-negative fraction. The receptor source for this set is a man younger than 35 in good health. Some clones in this sample may be carry-over from other donors' samples.

The chain recombines TRBV6-6 with TRBJ2-5; TRBD1 matches 9 bases. The CDR3 runs to 13 residues. The trim removed 5 bases at V and 5 bases at J, leaving 3 bases unmatched. Looked up from germline, CDR1 is MNHNY and CDR2 is SVGAGI (reference sequence). The CDR3 coding sequence is TGTGCCAGCAGTGTCGGGACAGGGGAGACCCAGTACTTC. Protein: CASSVGTGETQYF.

This clone was seen a few times. The chain couples TRBV27 to TRBJ2-7; D may be TRBD1 (7 bases). This CDR3 contains 18 residues. The germline gives CDR1 MNHEY, CDR2 SMNVEV (reference sequence). Trimming removed 3 bases from V and 0 bases from J, with 21 bases in between. The CDR3 loop reads CASSLVGGGAGSSYEQYF. The CDR3 DNA is TGTGCCAGCAGTTTGGTCGGAGGGGGCGCTGGGAGCTCCTACGAGCAGTACTTC.

V is TRBV18 and J is TRBJ2-7; 13 bases are shared with TRBD2. CDR1 KGHSH and CDR2 LQKENI come from the germline V gene. CDR3 length: 14 amino acids. V shed 5 bases, J shed 7 bases, and the junction held 5 bases outside the gene matches. The CDR3 loop reads CASSGTSGIQEQYF. The CDR3 DNA sequence: TGTGCCAGCTCAGGGACTAGCGGGATTCAAGAGCAGTACTTC.

V is TRBV30 and J is TRBJ1-1; possible D gene TRBD1, 5 bases. The CDR3 covers 13 residues. CDR1 and CDR2 (germline): GTSNPN, SVGIG (reference sequence). V was trimmed by 5 bases and J by 5 bases, leaving 15 bases between them. The CDR3 is CAWSSQGGTEAFF. The CDR3, as DNA: TGTGCCTGGTCGAGCCAGGGAGGAACTGAAGCTTTCTTT.

Of note for this clone: The same CDR3 can be traced to other DNA sequences in this sample. The J gene is TRBJ2-5, the V gene TRBV19; 8 nucleotides align to TRBD1. Germline loops: CDR1 LNHDA, CDR2 SQIVND (reference sequence). Trimming at V came to 1 base and at J to 2 bases, leaving 3 bases not matched to a gene. This CDR3 has 15 residues. The DNA of the CDR3 is TGTGCCAGTAGTATAGGGACAGGGACACAAGAGACCCAGTACTTC. Amino acid sequence: CASSIGTGTQETQYF.

This clone appeared once. This chain uses TRBV28 with TRBJ1-2, with D unresolved. The germline CDR1 and CDR2 sequences are MDHEN and SYDVKM. The CDR3 covers 13 residues. V gave up 5 bases and J gave up 5 bases, with 12 bases separating them. CDR3 region: CASSPPRWYGYTF. As DNA, the CDR3 is TGTGCCAGCAGTCCGCCCCGTTGGTATGGCTACACCTTC.

Written as DNA, the CDR3 is TGTGCCAGCAGCTTAGGCCCACAGGGGGAGACCCAGTACTTC. This gives the protein CASSLGPQGETQYF. The chain recombines TRBV11-3 with TRBJ2-5, with 7 bases identical to TRBD1. The CDR3 spans 14 residues. The germline V gene encodes CDR1 SGHNT and CDR2 YENEEA. With V trimmed by 1 base and J by 5 bases, 4 bases remained unmatched.

On this clone itself: A read error may explain this, as a much larger clone is one base away. This chain joins TRBV9 and TRBJ2-1, with 12 bases that match TRBD2. The V and J ends lost 4 bases and 5 bases, in that order; junction bases with no gene match: 1. CDR3 length: 14 residues. Germline CDR1 is SGDLS and CDR2 is YYNGEE. CDR3 region: CASSRTSGNNEQFF. CDR3 in DNA: TGTGCCAGCAGCAGGACTAGCGGGAACAATGAGCAGTTCTTC.

Only a few counts were recorded for this clone. This chain links TRBV29-1 with TRBJ2-4; TRBD2 matches at 9 bases. This CDR3 is built from 16 residues. Trimming took 6 bases from V and 0 from J; bases not matched to a gene: 9. Germline CDR1 is SQVTM and CDR2 is ANQGSEA. CDR3 region: CSVTSGYALAKNIQYF. In nucleotides, the CDR3 is TGCAGCGTGACTAGCGGATATGCCCTAGCCAAAAACATTCAGTACTTC.

DNA of the CDR3: TGCGCCAGCAGCTTGGATTTGGCCCAAGAGACCCAGTACTTC. Amino acids: CASSLDLAQETQYF. The J gene is TRBJ2-5, the V gene TRBV5-1; D unresolved. This CDR3 contains 14 residues. Germline V lookup: CDR1 SGHRS, CDR2 YFSETQ. Trimming took 0 bases from V and 1 from J, leaving 7 bases between them.

The rearrangement links TRBV27 to TRBJ1-3; tentatively, D is TRBD1 (5 bases). CDR3 length equals 15 residues. V lost 5 bases and J lost 2, with 13 bases in between. Germline loops: CDR1 MNHEY, CDR2 SMNVEV (reference sequence). The CDR3: CASSPYPQAGNTIYF. The CDR3 nucleotides are TGTGCCAGCAGTCCATACCCACAGGCTGGAAACACCATATATTTT.

This chain joins TRBV13 and TRBJ1-3; TRBD1 agrees at 8 bases. Germline CDR1 and CDR2: PRHDT and FYEKMQ (reference sequence). V lost 1 base and J lost 4; bases outside the gene matches: 3. The CDR3 sequence is 15 residues long. The CDR3 protein is CASSLDRGIGNTIYF. The DNA for the CDR3 is TGTGCCAGCAGCTTAGACAGGGGGATAGGAAACACCATATATTTT.

The genes are TRBV28 and TRBJ1-5, with TRBD1 matching 10 bases. The germline gives CDR1 MDHEN, CDR2 SYDVKM. The V gene end was trimmed by 7 bases and the J gene end by 7 bases; junction bases not matched to a gene: 10. The CDR3 runs to 15 residues. CDR3 in DNA: TGTGCCAGCACAAACCGACAGGGGGCAGGCCAGCCCCAGCATTTT. Protein sequence: CASTNRQGAGQPQHF. Supplemented by reference TRBV28 and TRBJ1-5, the full variable domain reads DVKVTQSSRYLVKRTGEKVFLECVQDMDHENMFWYRQDPGLGLRLIYFSYDVKMKEKGDIPEGYSVSREKKERFSLILESASTNQTSMYLCASTNRQGAGQPQHFGDGTRLSIL.

The genes are TRBV7-6 and TRBJ2-5; no clear D gene. V was clipped by 5 bases and J by 5 bases, with 9 bases between them. The CDR3 runs to 12 residues. Germline CDR1 is SGHVS and CDR2 is FNYEAQ. DNA for the CDR3: TGTGCCAGCAGCCCGATCCACGAGACCCAGTACTTC. This gives the protein CASSPIHETQYF.

As regards this clone: Given a far larger clone just one base away, this is likely a sequencing read error. The chain recombines TRBV7-2 with TRBJ1-1; TRBD1 might be the D (6 bases). CDR1 is SGHTA and CDR2 is FQGNSA in the germline V gene. The CDR3 extends over 13 amino acids. In DNA form, the CDR3 reads TGTGCCGGCAGCCTAGACAGGCACACTGAAGCTTTCTTT. Protein sequence: CAGSLDRHTEAFF.

The chain employs TRBV27 and TRBJ1-1; TRBD1 matches 9 bases. From germline, CDR1 is MNHEY and CDR2 SMNVEV (reference sequence). The CDR3 extends over 17 amino acids. Losses at the gene ends were 2 bases for V and 3 bases for J; bases not matched to a gene: 10. The CDR3 reads CASSLPSGTGSDTEAFF. The CDR3 DNA follows: TGTGCCAGCAGTTTACCCTCCGGGACAGGGTCGGACACTGAAGCTTTCTTT.

This clone was recorded a few times. Other DNA sequences from this sample encode an identical CDR3 as well. The chain joins TRBV5-1 to TRBJ2-2; TRBD1 matches at 7 bases. Germline loops: CDR1 SGHRS, CDR2 YFSETQ. Trimming removed 4 bases from V and 0 bases from J; junction bases left unmatched: 3. This CDR3 comprises 15 residues. CDR3 residues: CASSPGTANTGELFF. The CDR3 region has the DNA TGCGCCAGCAGCCCCGGGACAGCGAACACCGGGGAGCTGTTTTTT.

The gene calls are TRBV5-1 and TRBJ2-2, with 7 bases that match TRBD2. The CDR3 is 15 amino acids. V shed 6 bases, J shed 0 bases, and the junction held 5 bases outside the gene matches. Germline CDR1 and CDR2: SGHRS and YFSETQ. The CDR3 loop is CASNQRDSNTGELFF. DNA for the CDR3: TGCGCCAGCAATCAGCGGGATTCGAACACCGGGGAGCTGTTTTTT.

This clone was recorded a few times. The rearrangement links TRBV28 to TRBJ2-1; 7 nucleotides align to TRBD2. V dropped 7 bases and J dropped 5; count of bases not matched to a gene: 11. This CDR3 contains 15 residues. Germline loops: CDR1 MDHEN, CDR2 SYDVKM. This CDR3 reads CASTWGGSLNNEQFF. In DNA form, the CDR3 reads TGTGCCAGCACCTGGGGCGGGAGCCTTAACAATGAGCAGTTCTTC. Full variable domain (outside the CDR3, taken from reference TRBV28 and TRBJ2-1): DVKVTQSSRYLVKRTGEKVFLECVQDMDHENMFWYRQDPGLGLRLIYFSYDVKMKEKGDIPEGYSVSREKKERFSLILESASTNQTSMYLCASTWGGSLNNEQFFGPGTRLTVL.

The chain combines TRBV4-1 with TRBJ2-1, with a possible D match to TRBD2 (6 bases). Germline CDR1 and CDR2: MGHRA and YSYEKL. V was trimmed by 0 bases and J by 5 bases, leaving 11 bases between them. The CDR3 spans 15 residues. The CDR3 spells CASSQDWSGHNEQFF. CDR3 DNA sequence: TGCGCCAGCAGCCAAGATTGGAGCGGGCACAATGAGCAGTTCTTC.

V is TRBV6-6 and J is TRBJ1-2, with TRBD1 matching 9 bases. In germline, CDR1 is MNHNY, CDR2 SVGAGI (reference sequence). The CDR3 contains 15 residues. Unmatched junction bases numbered 14, after V lost 8 bases and J lost 7 bases. The chain's CDR3 is CASSQRGQGDSGYTF. The CDR3 region has the DNA TGTGCCAGCTCCCAACGGGGACAGGGTGACTCTGGCTACACCTTC.

The chain employs TRBV19 and TRBJ1-1, with a tentative D call TRBD1 (6 bases). The V end was cut by 7 bases, the J end by 5 bases, with 17 bases between. Per the germline V gene, CDR1 is LNHDA and CDR2 is SQIVND (reference sequence). This CDR3 comprises 14 residues. The chain's CDR3 is CASKVSGGRTEAFF. CDR3 in DNA: TGTGCCAGTAAGGTTTCTGGGGGGCGTACTGAAGCTTTCTTT.

V gene TRBV5-4 combines with J gene TRBJ2-1; D ambiguous. From germline, CDR1 is SGHNT and CDR2 YYREEE (reference sequence). V was shortened by 3 bases and J by 3 bases, with 10 bases between the two germline ends. CDR3 size: 14 residues. The CDR3 reads CASSSMVGYNEQFF. CDR3 DNA: TGTGCCAGCAGCTCCATGGTAGGCTACAATGAGCAGTTCTTC.

V is TRBV7-2 and J is TRBJ2-4, with 9 bases lining up with TRBD1. V lost 3 bases to trimming and J lost 7 bases; unmatched junction nucleotides: 4. The germline gives CDR1 SGHTA, CDR2 FQGNSA. The CDR3 extends over 14 amino acids. CDR3 residues: CASSLDRGTNIQYF. As DNA, the CDR3 is TGTGCCAGCAGCTTGGACAGGGGCACGAACATTCAGTACTTC.

This clone was observed once. This sample includes further DNA sequences coding for the same CDR3. The chain couples TRBV2 to TRBJ1-4; 9 bases are shared with TRBD1. The germline CDR1 and CDR2 sequences are SNHLY and FYNNEI. The CDR3 has 14 amino acids. V was clipped by 6 bases and J by 8 bases; unmatched bases: 7. The CDR3 region is CASSLGQGGEKLFF. As DNA, the CDR3 is TGTGCCAGCAGCCTGGGACAGGGAGGAGAAAAACTGTTTTTT. Full variable domain (missing parts from reference TRBV2 and TRBJ1-4): EPEVTQTPSHQVTQMGQEVILRCVPISNHLYFYWYRQILGQKVEFLVSFYNNEISEKSEIFDDQFSVERPDGSNFTLKIRSTKLEDSAMYFCASSLGQGGEKLFFGSGTQLSVL.

The rearrangement joins TRBV7-3 to TRBJ2-1; 11 bases match TRBD2. With V trimmed by 5 bases and J by 2 bases, 8 bases remained unmatched. Per the germline V gene, CDR1 is SGHTA and CDR2 is FQGTGA. CDR3 length: 17 residues. CDR3 sequence: CASSLHGTSGTYNEQFF. The CDR3 nucleotides read TGTGCCAGCAGCCTACACGGGACTAGCGGTACCTACAATGAGCAGTTCTTC.

This clone appeared a single time. This rearrangement joins TRBV28 to TRBJ2-1, with 9 positions matching TRBD1. Germline V gives CDR1 MDHEN, CDR2 SYDVKM. This CDR3 spans 14 amino acids. V shed 2 bases and J 15 bases; nucleotides not matched to a gene: 11. The CDR3 DNA sequence: TGTGCCAGCAGTTTACCCCGGACAGGGGAAATAGCGTTCTTC. Protein product: CASSLPRTGEIAFF.

V gene TRBV9 combines with J gene TRBJ2-3, with TRBD2 as a possible D gene (6 bases). The CDR3 contains 15 residues. Germline assignment: CDR1 SGDLS and CDR2 YYNGEE. Trimming left V 4 bases short and J 5 bases short, with 17 bases between. For the CDR3, the DNA is TGTGCCAGCAGCTTGGGGCCCCAGGGAGGAGATACGCAGTATTTT. It yields the protein CASSLGPQGGDTQYF.